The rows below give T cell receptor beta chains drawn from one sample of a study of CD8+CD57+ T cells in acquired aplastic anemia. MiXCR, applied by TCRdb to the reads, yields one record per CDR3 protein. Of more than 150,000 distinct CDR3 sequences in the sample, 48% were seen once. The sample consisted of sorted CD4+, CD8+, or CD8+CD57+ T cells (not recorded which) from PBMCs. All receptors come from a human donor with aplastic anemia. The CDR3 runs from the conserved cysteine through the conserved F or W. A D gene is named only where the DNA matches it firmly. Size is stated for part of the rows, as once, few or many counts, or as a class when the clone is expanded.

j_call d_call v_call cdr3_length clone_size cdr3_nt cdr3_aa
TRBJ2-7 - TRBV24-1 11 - TGTGCCACCAGTGGCGGTTACGATCAGTGCTTC CATSGGYDQCF
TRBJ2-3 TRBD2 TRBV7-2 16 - TGTGCCAGCAGCTTAGCTGGTAGCGGGGTTTCCGATACGCATTATTTT CASSLAGSGVSDTHYF
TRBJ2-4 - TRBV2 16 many TGTGCCAGCAGGGAGAGCTACAGTGTAGCCAAAAACATTCAGTACTTC CASRESYSVAKNIQYF
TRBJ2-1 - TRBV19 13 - TGTGCCAGTAGTAGGGGCTCCTACAATGAGCAGTTCTTC CASSRGSYNEQFF
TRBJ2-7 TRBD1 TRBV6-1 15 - TGTGCCAGCAGTACGACAGGGGGCACTTTCTACGAGCAGTACTTC CASSTTGGTFYEQYF
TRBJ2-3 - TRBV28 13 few TGTGCCACTAGTGGAGGGGTCACAGATACGCAGTATTTT CATSGGVTDTQYF
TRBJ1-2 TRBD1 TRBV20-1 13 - TGCAGTGCTACCCCGGGACAGCTCTATGGCTACACCTTC CSATPGQLYGYTF
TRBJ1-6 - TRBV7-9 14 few TGTGCCAGCAGCCAGGCGGGGTTAGGGTCACCCCTCCACTTT CASSQAGLGSPLHF
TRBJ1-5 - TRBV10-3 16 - TGTGCCATCAGTGAGCGGGGAAGGACGAGCAATCAGCCCCAGCATTTT CAISERGRTSNQPQHF
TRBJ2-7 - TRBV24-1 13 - TGTGCCACCAGTGATTCCAGCTCCTACGAGCAGTACTTC CATSDSSSYEQYF
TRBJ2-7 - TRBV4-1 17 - TGCGCCAGCAGCCAAGGGTCGTTGGCAGGGTTAGCGTACGAGCAGTACTTC CASSQGSLAGLAYEQYF
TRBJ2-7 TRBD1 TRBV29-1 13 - TGCAGCGTTGGACAGGGGGATGGCTACGAGCAGTACTTC CSVGQGDGYEQYF
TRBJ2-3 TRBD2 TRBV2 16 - TGTGCCAGCAGTGCCATAGCGGGGGGGCATCCGGATACGCAGTATTTT CASSAIAGGHPDTQYF
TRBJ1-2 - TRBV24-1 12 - TGTGCCACCAGTGATAGGCAGCGCGGCTACACCTTC CATSDRQRGYTF
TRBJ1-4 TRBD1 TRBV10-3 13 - TGCGCCATCAGCGGGACAGAGAATGAAAAACTGTTTTTT CAISGTENEKLFF
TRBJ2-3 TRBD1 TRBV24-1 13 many TGTGCCACCCGCGGACAGGGGACAGATACGCAGTATTTT CATRGQGTDTQYF
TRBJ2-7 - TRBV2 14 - TGTGCCAGCAGCGTGGGCAGCCTCTCCTACGAGCAGTACTTC CASSVGSLSYEQYF
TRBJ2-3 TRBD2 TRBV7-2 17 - TGTGCCAGCAGCCTAGTGCCCTCTAGCGGGAGTGCAGATACGCAGTATTTT CASSLVPSSGSADTQYF
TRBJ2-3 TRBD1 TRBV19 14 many TGTGCCAGTAGTAAAGGACAGGGGGCAGATACGCAGTATTTT CASSKGQGADTQYF
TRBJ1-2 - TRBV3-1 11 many TGTGCCAGCAGCCAAGAAACGGGCTACACCTTC CASSQETGYTF
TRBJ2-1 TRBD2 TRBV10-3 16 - TGTGCCACCAGTGATTTGGCCAGCGGGAACTACAATGAGCAGTTCTTC CATSDLASGNYNEQFF
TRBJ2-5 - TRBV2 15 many TGTGCCAGCAGTGAAGCGAGGGCAGTCAAAGAGACCCAGTACTTC CASSEARAVKETQYF
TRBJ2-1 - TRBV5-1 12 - TGCGCCAGCACGGCAGACTTAAATGAGCAGTTCTTC CASTADLNEQFF
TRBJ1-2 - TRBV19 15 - TGTGCCAGTTGCGAGTTGCGAAAACGGCCCTATGGCTACACCTTC CASCELRKRPYGYTF
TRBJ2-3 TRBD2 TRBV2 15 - TGTGCCAGCATTCGGGCTAGCGGGGGCACAGATACGCAGTATTTT CASIRASGGTDTQYF
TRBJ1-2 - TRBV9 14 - TGTGCCAGCAGCGTAGGTTCGGGCCCCTATGGCTACACCTTC CASSVGSGPYGYTF
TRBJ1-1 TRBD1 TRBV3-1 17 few TGTGCCAGCAGCCAAGATGGGACAGGGCGATGGAACACTGAAGCTTTCTTT CASSQDGTGRWNTEAFF